The next 32 T cell receptor beta chains were all read from a single sample in a study of regulatory T cells in long-lasting Graves disease. To make TCR beta libraries, researchers used iRepertoire HTBI primers and Arm-PCR of CDR3 regions. TCRdb reanalysed the multiplex PCR reads using MiXCR and keeps one entry per CDR3 protein. The table shows about 470,000 distinct CDR3 sequences, with approximately 21% occurring only once. This sample's time point: persistent/refractory GD, antithyroid drugs over 5 years with positive TRAb. From PBMCs, RNA was extracted and then used to make the TCR library. Specimen: peripheral blood mononuclear cells (PBMCs), collected when the disease was refractory, from a patient treated with antithyroid drugs. These TCRs come from a female donor with Graves disease.

This clonotype was picked up many times. V gene TRBV10-3 combines with J gene TRBJ2-5; TRBD1 matches at 8 bases. From germline, CDR1 is ENHRY and CDR2 SYGVKD. The J segment lost 3 bases and the V segment lost 3 bases, leaving 3 bases of the junction unmatched. This CDR3 contains 14 residues. CDR3 bases: TGTGCCATCAGTGATGGACAGGGAGAAGAGACCCAGTACTTC. It yields the protein CAISDGQGEETQYF.

The V and J genes are TRBV7-2 and TRBJ2-5, with 9 bases that match TRBD2. The length of the CDR3 is 17 residues. The trim removed 1 base at V and 4 bases at J, leaving 10 bases unmatched. Germline V gives CDR1 SGHTA, CDR2 FQGNSA. CDR3 region: CASSLGVLAGVLETQYF. CDR3 DNA: TGTGCCAGCAGCTTAGGTGTATTAGCGGGAGTTCTAGAGACCCAGTACTTC.

The genes are TRBV28 and TRBJ2-1, with 11 bases identical to TRBD2. The CDR3 has 13 residues. From germline, CDR1 is MDHEN and CDR2 SYDVKM. With V trimmed by 7 bases and J by 13 bases, 9 bases remained unmatched. CDR3 amino acids: CASNPGLAVSQFF. As DNA, the CDR3 is TGTGCCAGCAACCCGGGACTAGCGGTATCCCAGTTCTTC.

This chain joins TRBV11-1 and TRBJ2-3; D is undetermined. The V gene's germline CDR1 is SGHAT and CDR2 FQDESV (reference sequence). V dropped 3 bases and J dropped 2 bases, with 6 bases sitting between them. The CDR3 runs 13 residues. The CDR3 loop reads CASSFRYTDTQYF. CDR3 nucleotides: TGTGCCAGCAGCTTCCGGTACACAGATACGCAGTATTTT.

This clonotype was observed a few times. The CDR3 DNA reads as TGTGCCAGTAGGCCCCCCGGGACAGGGGCGAGCGAGCAGTACTTC. Protein: CASRPPGTGASEQYF. The chain uses TRBV19 and TRBJ2-7, with 10 bases aligning to TRBD1. From germline, CDR1 is LNHDA and CDR2 SQIVND (reference sequence). V lost 6 bases to trimming and J lost 6 bases; unmatched junction nucleotides: 11. CDR3 length equals 15 residues.

This clonotype was recorded many times. The chain joins TRBV27 to TRBJ2-7, with D possibly matching TRBD1 (6 bases). Trimming pared 4 bases from V and 3 bases from J, leaving 16 bases between. The CDR3 is 15 residues long. CDR1 is MNHEY and CDR2 is SMNVEV in the germline V gene (reference sequence). CDR3 nucleotides: TGTGCCAGCAGTTACCACCGGGACACAATCTACGAGCAGTACTTC. It codes for CASSYHRDTIYEQYF.

In its sample, this clonotype was seen many times. The chain combines TRBV20-1 with TRBJ2-7; 12 nucleotides align to TRBD2. Germline CDR1 and CDR2: DFQATT and SNEGSKA (reference sequence). V shed 1 base and J 0 bases; nucleotides not matched to a gene: 4. CDR3 length: 16 residues. In DNA form, the CDR3 reads TGCAGTGCTAGAGGACTAGCGGGGGTGAGCTCCTACGAGCAGTACTTC. Translating it yields CSARGLAGVSSYEQYF.

This clonotype was picked up many times. This rearrangement joins TRBV5-1 to TRBJ1-1; D perhaps matches TRBD1 (5 bases). CDR3 length: 14 amino acids. Trimming shortened V by 3 bases and J by 4 bases, and 13 bases separated the two germline ends. Germline CDR1 SGHRS, CDR2 YFSETQ. The CDR3 DNA reads as TGCGCCAGCAGCTCGGAATATGGGGGCACTGAAGCTTTCTTT. Encoded protein: CASSSEYGGTEAFF.

This clonotype came up many times. The chain is built from TRBV7-2 and TRBJ1-1, with D tentatively TRBD1 (5 bases). Germline V gives CDR1 SGHTA, CDR2 FQGNSA. This CDR3 has 14 amino acids. V lost 5 bases to trimming and J lost 0 bases, with 10 bases between them. The CDR3 coding sequence is TGTGCCAGCAGCCGCAGGGCCATGAACACTGAAGCTTTCTTT. Amino acid sequence: CASSRRAMNTEAFF. The variable domain in full, with the rest retrieved from reference TRBV7-2 and TRBJ1-1, is GAGVSQSPSNKVTEKGKDVELRCDPISGHTALYWYRQSLGQGLEFLIYFQGNSAPDKSGLPSDRFSAERTGGSVSTLTIQRTQQEDSAVYLCASSRRAMNTEAFFGQGTRLTVV.

This clonotype was counted many times. The V call is TRBV24-1, the J call TRBJ2-5; D is perhaps TRBD1 (6 bases). V lost 3 bases, J lost 4 bases, and 20 bases lay in between. The germline gives CDR1 KGHDR, CDR2 SFDVKD. The CDR3 length is 17 residues. The CDR3 sequence is CATSDPWTDARIETQYF. Written as DNA, the CDR3 is TGTGCCACCAGTGATCCTTGGACAGACGCCCGCATAGAGACCCAGTACTTC.

V and J are TRBV9 and TRBJ1-1; tentatively, D is TRBD1 (5 bases). This CDR3 is built from 14 residues. V lost 0 bases and J lost 1, with 7 bases in between. Germline V gene lookup returns CDR1 SGDLS and CDR2 YYNGEE. The CDR3 DNA is TGTGCCAGCAGCGTAGTGACAGAGAACACTGAAGCTTTCTTT. Translated: CASSVVTENTEAFF.

The genes are TRBV7-2 and TRBJ1-5; 10 nucleotides match TRBD1. CDR1 is SGHTA, CDR2 FQGNSA, per germline. The CDR3 contains 17 residues. Trimming took 4 bases from V and 0 from J; bases not matched to a gene: 6. In nucleotides, the CDR3 is TGTGCCAGCAGCTCGGGACAGGGGCCTAATAGCAATCAGCCCCAGCATTTT. Protein sequence: CASSSGQGPNSNQPQHF. The full variable domain, with the rest looked up from reference TRBV7-2 and TRBJ1-5, is GAGVSQSPSNKVTEKGKDVELRCDPISGHTALYWYRQSLGQGLEFLIYFQGNSAPDKSGLPSDRFSAERTGGSVSTLTIQRTQQEDSAVYLCASSSGQGPNSNQPQHFGDGTRLSIL.

This clonotype was counted at least ten times. The CDR3 region is CASSLETGGGTGELFF. For the CDR3, the DNA is TGTGCCAGCAGCTTAGAAACAGGGGGCGGCACCGGGGAGCTGTTTTTT. The genes are TRBV11-2 and TRBJ2-2, with TRBD1 identical over 9 bases. Trimming at V came to 0 bases and at J to 4 bases, leaving 3 bases not matched to a gene. Germline V lookup: CDR1 SGHAT, CDR2 FQNNGV. The CDR3 sequence is 16 residues long.

This clonotype was counted at least ten times. V is TRBV11-2 and J is TRBJ2-1; 10 nucleotides line up with TRBD2. After removal of 3 bases from V and 5 bases from J, the junction contained 4 bases not matched to a gene. The CDR3 is 15 amino acids. Germline V lookup: CDR1 SGHAT, CDR2 FQNNGV. The DNA of the CDR3 is TGTGCCAGCAGCTTCCTAGCGGGAGAAAACAATGAGCAGTTCTTC. It translates to CASSFLAGENNEQFF.

This clonotype was observed at least ten times. The chain joins TRBV6-1 to TRBJ2-7; no reliable D call. The V end lost 5 bases, the J end lost 6 bases, and 8 bases lay between the germline ends. The CDR3 length is 11 residues. Germline assignment: CDR1 MNHNS and CDR2 SASEGT. This CDR3 reads CASSLRVEQYF. CDR3 DNA: TGTGCCAGCAGTCTTCGGGTCGAGCAGTACTTC.

This clonotype has just a few counts. The chain links TRBV14 to TRBJ2-7; D is possibly TRBD2 (7 bases). The germline gives CDR1 SGHDN, CDR2 FVKESK. V shed 0 bases and J shed 2 bases, with 20 bases lying between them. The CDR3 loop spans 18 amino acids. CDR3 coding DNA: TGTGCCAGCAGCCAAGATTTAGGTCTACAGGGAGGGACCTACGAGCAGTACTTC. It is translated as CASSQDLGLQGGTYEQYF.

This sequence joins TRBV6-2 or TRBV6-3 and TRBJ1-2; 7 bases match TRBD1. Germline values: CDR1 MNHEY, CDR2 SVGEGT. The CDR3 sequence is 13 residues long. The ends lost 5 bases at V and 8 bases at J; junction bases unmatched: 8. CDR3 coding DNA: TGTGCCAGCAGTAAAACAGGGGACGAGGGCTACACCTTC. Protein: CASSKTGDEGYTF.

This clonotype has a handful of counts. A clone one base away is much larger, so this may be a read error. Without the conserved terminal phenylalanine or tryptophan, this CDR3 likely stems from a read error. The rearrangement uses TRBV12-5 and TRBJ1-2; 8 nucleotides match TRBD1. CDR1 LGHNT and CDR2 FRNRAP come from the germline V gene. Trimming cost V 6 bases and J 6 bases; bases outside gene matches: 6. The CDR3 sequence is 13 residues long. This chain's CDR3 is CASGPGGENGYTI. The CDR3 DNA is TGTGCTAGTGGACCAGGGGGCGAAAATGGCTACACCATC.

Remarks on this clonotype: A much larger clone sits a single nucleotide away, making a read error possible. The chain links TRBV12-3 or TRBV12-4 to TRBJ2-4, with a tentative D call TRBD1 (5 bases). Trimming shortened V by 5 bases and J by 5 bases, and 19 bases separated the two germline ends. The CDR3 sequence is 16 residues long. CDR3 sequence (DNA): TGTGCCAGCAGTCGGTGGGGCTGGGATCCCCAAAACATTCAGTACTTC. Translation gives CASSRWGWDPQNIQYF.

Ten or more counts support this clonotype. The chain couples TRBV28 to TRBJ2-7; 7 nucleotides line up with TRBD2. The length of the CDR3 is 15 residues. J gave up 4 bases and V 4 bases, and 10 bases lay outside the gene matches. Germline assignment: CDR1 MDHEN and CDR2 SYDVKM. The CDR3 reads CASSWEGLPPYEQYF. The CDR3 bases are TGTGCCAGCAGTTGGGAGGGGCTCCCGCCGTACGAGCAGTACTTC.

In regard to this clonotype: A much larger clone lies a single base off, so this may be a read error. This chain uses TRBV11-3 with TRBJ1-1; D is possibly TRBD1 (5 bases). V was shortened by 6 bases and J by 8 bases, with 16 bases between the two germline ends. Germline-derived CDR1 and CDR2 are SGHNT and YENEEA. The CDR3 loop spans 13 amino acids. Here the CDR3 DNA reads TGTGCCAGCAGTTCCGTGCGGGGCTCCGAAGCTTTCTTT. It is translated as CASSSVRGSEAFF.

Concerning this clonotype: A much larger clone lies one base from this, so it may be a read error. The V call is TRBV7-9, the J call TRBJ2-5; 7 nucleotides agree with TRBD2. Germline lookup yields CDR1 SEHNR and CDR2 FQNEAQ (reference sequence). The CDR3 is 14 residues long. CDR3: CASSLGLAQEAQYF. CDR3 sequence (DNA): TGTGCCAGCAGCTTAGGACTAGCCCAAGAGGCCCAGTACTTC.

This clonotype was seen only a few times. V and J are TRBV19 and TRBJ1-5; 9 positions match TRBD1. Per germline, CDR1 LNHDA and CDR2 SQIVND (reference sequence). The CDR3 sequence is 18 residues long. V lost 4 bases to trimming and J lost 1 base; unmatched junction nucleotides: 11. DNA for the CDR3: TGTGCCAGTAGTACCTCTTACTTTACAGGGGGCAGCAATCAGCCCCAGCATTTT. Residues: CASSTSYFTGGSNQPQHF.

The V and J genes are TRBV6-5 and TRBJ2-7; 7 bases fit TRBD1. The CDR3 consists of 16 residues. Trimming took 4 bases from V and 4 from J; bases not matched to a gene: 13. CDR1 and CDR2 (germline): MNHEY, SVGAGI. The CDR3 protein is CASSFSIGQEQYEQYF. CDR3 coding DNA: TGTGCCAGCAGTTTTTCGATAGGACAGGAGCAGTACGAGCAGTACTTC.

This chain links TRBV9 with TRBJ1-3, with D perhaps TRBD1 (5 bases). Trimming cost V 6 bases and J 0 bases, with 13 bases left between them. Germline V gene sequence: CDR1 SGDLS, CDR2 YYNGEE. This CDR3 comprises 15 residues. The chain's CDR3 is CASTLGATSGNTIYF. CDR3 bases: TGTGCCAGCACCCTCGGGGCAACCTCTGGAAACACCATATATTTT.

The chain links TRBV7-9 to TRBJ2-5, with a possible D match to TRBD1 (6 bases). The CDR3 covers 15 residues. Germline loops: CDR1 SEHNR, CDR2 FQNEAQ (reference sequence). Deletions cut 7 bases from V and 5 bases from J, with 20 bases between. CDR3 loop: CASIDLGGPVETQYF. The CDR3 nucleotides are TGTGCCAGCATCGACCTAGGGGGTCCCGTGGAGACCCAGTACTTC.

This clonotype has at least ten counts. The chain couples TRBV20-1 to TRBJ2-5; no firm D call. Trimming left V 5 bases short and J 1 base short, with 11 bases between. CDR1 DFQATT and CDR2 SNEGSKA come from the germline V gene (reference sequence). The CDR3 covers 13 residues. This CDR3 reads CSAETEVQETQYF. The DNA for the CDR3 is TGCAGTGCTGAAACGGAAGTCCAAGAGACCCAGTACTTC.

This clonotype was detected ten times or more. The J gene is TRBJ2-5, the V gene TRBV7-2; the match to TRBD1 covers 7 bases. Trimming cost V 4 bases and J 2 bases; bases outside gene matches: 1. CDR1 and CDR2 (germline): SGHTA, FQGNSA. CDR3 length equals 13 residues. The CDR3 nucleotides read TGTGCCAGCAGCTGGGGACAGCAAGAGACCCAGTACTTC. It codes for CASSWGQQETQYF. The full variable domain, in which reference TRBV7-2 and TRBJ2-5 provide the parts outside the CDR3, is GAGVSQSPSNKVTEKGKDVELRCDPISGHTALYWYRQSLGQGLEFLIYFQGNSAPDKSGLPSDRFSAERTGGSVSTLTIQRTQQEDSAVYLCASSWGQQETQYFGPGTRLLVL.

Notes on this clonotype: This may be a read error, as it is one base from a much larger clone. V gene TRBV2 combines with J gene TRBJ2-7; D possibly uses TRBD1 or TRBD2 (6 bases each). The CDR3 spans 15 residues. The V end lost 8 bases, the J end lost 1 base, and 18 bases lay between the germline ends. Germline V gives CDR1 SNHLY, CDR2 FYNNEI. The CDR3 nucleotides are TGTGCCAGCCGGGAGTTCCTCAGGGGATCCTACGAGCAGTACTTC. This encodes CASREFLRGSYEQYF.

The rearrangement uses TRBV7-9 and TRBJ2-4, with 10 bases matching TRBD2. J was trimmed by 6 bases and V by 5 bases; bases with no gene match: 16. CDR1 is SEHNR and CDR2 is FQNEAQ in the germline V gene (reference sequence). The CDR3 extends over 18 amino acids. Here the CDR3 DNA reads TGTGCCAGCAGCCAAGAGCGGACTAGCGGAGCCAACGGAAACATTCAGTACTTC. It translates to CASSQERTSGANGNIQYF.

A single count supports this clonotype. The V gene is TRBV4-1, the J gene TRBJ1-6, with D possibly matching TRBD1 (6 bases). This CDR3 has 15 amino acids. The germline CDR1 and CDR2 sequences are MGHRA and YSYEKL. Trimming stripped 0 bases from V and 9 bases from J, with 12 bases between. CDR3: CASSQDGGMGSPLHF. The CDR3 DNA is TGCGCCAGCAGCCAAGATGGGGGCATGGGTTCACCCCTCCACTTT.

This clonotype was counted between two and nine times. The chain links TRBV20-1 to TRBJ1-1; D gene uncertain. V was shortened by 2 bases and J by 3 bases, with 10 bases between the two germline ends. The CDR3 spans 13 residues. Germline V lookup: CDR1 DFQATT, CDR2 SNEGSKA (reference sequence). The CDR3 spells CSARRTGYTEAFF. The CDR3 DNA follows: TGCAGTGCTAGACGGACGGGGTACACTGAAGCTTTCTTT.